This paragraph reports one TCR beta chain. Its antigen remains unidentified. The sample originates from a study of OX40 agonist ivuxolimab in advanced cancers. At the level of the study: Ivuxolimab, an agonistic anti-OX40 (CD134) antibody, was given to patients. Findings and limits, study-wide: Clonal expansion was seen in CD4+ and CD8+ blood T cells by week 6 at 0.1 to 3.0 mg/kg.

Any history of autoimmune disease or systemic immunosuppression disqualified patients. Cycle 7 day 1, cycle 4 day 1, and baseline were the timepoints at which blood was sampled. V was clipped by 1 base and J by 0 bases, with 9 bases between them. Germline V CDR1 and CDR2: SGHNT, YENEEA. This CDR3 spans 15 amino acids. Assay: immunoSEQ multiplex PCR; the TCRdb copy retains only in-frame clones and omits some. There are about 64,000 clones in the sample; around 89% occur only once, and around 15% lies in the top ten. The source was CD4+ or CD8+ T cells sorted from blood, collected in a trial of the OX40 agonist ivuxolimab. This clonotype was obtained from an adult with an advanced solid tumor such as melanoma, head and neck, liver or kidney cancer. The chain is built from TRBV11-3 and TRBJ1-1; D not certain. The CDR3 is CASSLGPGMNTEAFF. CDR3 DNA: TGTGCCAGCAGCTTAGGTCCGGGGATGAACACTGAAGCTTTCTTT.